This entry features one T cell receptor beta chain sequence. The antigen remains undetermined. This entry comes from a study of T cells in localized non-small cell lung cancer. Regarding the study as a whole: In adjacent lung appeared a median 57 of the top 100 tumor clones.

Trimming left V 2 bases short and J 6 bases short, with 12 bases between. CDR3 length equals 14 residues. Germline V gene lookup returns CDR1 MGHDK and CDR2 SYGVNS. Generated by immunoSEQ multiplex PCR, the TCRdb table keeps only in-frame clones and is missing some. The sample lists around 140,000 clones; more than 80% were seen once. Sequenced here: peripheral blood, sampled before any cancer treatment. The TCR originated in an older female donor with stage I lung adenocarcinoma. V gene TRBV25-1 combines with J gene TRBJ2-3; no firm D call. The CDR3: CASSEPASGDTQYF. The DNA for the CDR3 is TGTGCCAGCAGTGAACCCGCTTCTGGGGATACGCAGTATTTT. Supplemented by reference TRBV25-1 and TRBJ2-3, the full variable domain reads EADIYQTPRYLVIGTGKKITLECSQTMGHDKMYWYQQDPGMELHLIHYSYGVNSTEKGDLSSESTVSRIRTEHFPLTLESARPSHTSQYLCASSEPASGDTQYFGPGTRLTVL.